This T cell receptor beta chain originates from a study of blood T cell repertoires in COVID-19. Study context: The samples span acute and convalescent COVID-19 from the United States, Italy and Spain. In each case, the material was cDNA or gDNA derived from T cells, B-cell-depleted T cells, or PBMCs.

Clones were sequenced by immunoSEQ multiplex PCR, and TCRdb holds only the in-frame ones, with some missing. Of fewer than 40,000 clones listed, roughly nine tenths are singletons. From germline, CDR1 is MNHEY and CDR2 SVGAGI. V lost 6 bases to trimming and J lost 4 bases; unmatched junction nucleotides: 6. The CDR3 extends over 14 amino acids. Input material: peripheral blood. The sequence was obtained from a human donor in a cohort sampled during active COVID-19. The chain joins TRBV6-5 to TRBJ2-3; 8 bases align to TRBD2. CDR3 DNA: TGTGCCAGCAGACGGAGAGCGGGAGCAGATACGCAGTATTTT. Translating gives CASRRRAGADTQYF.